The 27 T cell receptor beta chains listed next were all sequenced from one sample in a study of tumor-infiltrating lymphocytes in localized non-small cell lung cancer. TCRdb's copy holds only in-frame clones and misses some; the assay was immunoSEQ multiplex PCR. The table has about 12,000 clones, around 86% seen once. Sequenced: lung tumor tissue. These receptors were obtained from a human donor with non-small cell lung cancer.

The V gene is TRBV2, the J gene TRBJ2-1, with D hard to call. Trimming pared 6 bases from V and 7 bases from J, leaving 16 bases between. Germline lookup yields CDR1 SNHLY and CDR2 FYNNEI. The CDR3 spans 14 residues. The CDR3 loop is CASSGITARNEQFF. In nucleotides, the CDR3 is TGTGCCAGCAGCGGTATAACAGCGAGGAATGAGCAGTTCTTC.

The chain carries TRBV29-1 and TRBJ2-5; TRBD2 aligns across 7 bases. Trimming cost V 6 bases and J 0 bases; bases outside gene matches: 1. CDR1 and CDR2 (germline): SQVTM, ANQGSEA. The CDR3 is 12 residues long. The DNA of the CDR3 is TGCAGCGTCGGGGGGTACCAAGAGACCCAGTACTTC. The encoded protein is CSVGGYQETQYF.

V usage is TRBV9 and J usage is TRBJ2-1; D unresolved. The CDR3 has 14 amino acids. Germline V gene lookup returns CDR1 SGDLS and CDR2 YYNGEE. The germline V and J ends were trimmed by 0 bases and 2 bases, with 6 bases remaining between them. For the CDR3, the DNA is TGTGCCAGCAGCGTAGCTGGACCCTACAATGAGCAGTTCTTC. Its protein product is CASSVAGPYNEQFF. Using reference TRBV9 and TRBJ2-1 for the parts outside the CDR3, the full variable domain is DSGVTQTPKHLITATGQRVTLRCSPRSGDLSVYWYQQSLDQGLQFLIQYYNGEERAKGNILERFSAQQFPDLHSELNLSSLELGDSALYFCASSVAGPYNEQFFGPGTRLTVL.

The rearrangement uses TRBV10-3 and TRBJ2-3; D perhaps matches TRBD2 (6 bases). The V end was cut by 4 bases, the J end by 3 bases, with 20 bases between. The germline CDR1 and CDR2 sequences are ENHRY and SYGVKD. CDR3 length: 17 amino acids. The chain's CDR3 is CAISGGRGAGTTDTQYF. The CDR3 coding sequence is TGTGCCATCAGTGGGGGTAGGGGAGCGGGTACGACAGATACGCAGTATTTT.

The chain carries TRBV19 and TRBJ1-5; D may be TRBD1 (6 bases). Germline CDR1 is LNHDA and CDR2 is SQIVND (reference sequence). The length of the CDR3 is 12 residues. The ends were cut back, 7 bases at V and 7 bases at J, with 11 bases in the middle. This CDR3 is CASTGARQPQHF. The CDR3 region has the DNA TGTGCCAGTACAGGGGCCAGGCAGCCCCAGCATTTT.

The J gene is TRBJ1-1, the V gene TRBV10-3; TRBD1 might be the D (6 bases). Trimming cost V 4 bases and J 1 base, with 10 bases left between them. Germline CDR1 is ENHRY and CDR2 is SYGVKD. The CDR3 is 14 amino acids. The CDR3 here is CAISGDIPNTEAFF. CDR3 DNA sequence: TGTGCCATCAGTGGGGACATCCCGAACACTGAAGCTTTCTTT.

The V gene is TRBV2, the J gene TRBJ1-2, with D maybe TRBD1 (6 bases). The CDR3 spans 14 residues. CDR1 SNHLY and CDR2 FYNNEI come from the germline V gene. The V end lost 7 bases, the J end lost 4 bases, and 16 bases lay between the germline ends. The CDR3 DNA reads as TGTGCCAGCACCCAAGGAGGGGGACGCTATGGCTACACCTTC. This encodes CASTQGGGRYGYTF.

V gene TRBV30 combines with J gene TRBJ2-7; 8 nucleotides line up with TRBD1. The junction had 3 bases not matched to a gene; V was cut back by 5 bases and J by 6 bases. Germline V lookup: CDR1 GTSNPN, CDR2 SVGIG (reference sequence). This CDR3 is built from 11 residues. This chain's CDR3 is CAWSDRGEQYF. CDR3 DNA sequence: TGTGCCTGGTCAGACAGGGGCGAGCAGTACTTC. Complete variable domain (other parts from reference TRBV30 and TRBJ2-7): SQTIHQWPATLVQPVGSPLSLECTVEGTSNPNLYWYRQAAGRGLQLLFYSVGIGQISSEVPQNLSASRPQDRQFILSSKKLLLSDSGFYLCAWSDRGEQYFGPGTRLTVT.

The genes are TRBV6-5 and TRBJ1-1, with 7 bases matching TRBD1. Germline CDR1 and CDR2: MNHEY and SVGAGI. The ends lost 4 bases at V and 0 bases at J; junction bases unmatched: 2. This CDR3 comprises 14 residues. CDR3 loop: CASSFGTVNTEAFF. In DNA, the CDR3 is TGTGCCAGCAGTTTCGGGACAGTGAACACTGAAGCTTTCTTT.

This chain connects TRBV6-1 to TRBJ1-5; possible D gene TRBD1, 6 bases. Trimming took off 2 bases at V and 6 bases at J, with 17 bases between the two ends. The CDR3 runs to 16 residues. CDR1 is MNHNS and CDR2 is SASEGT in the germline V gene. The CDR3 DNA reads TGTGCCAGCAGTGAACCCTTCAGGGGCGACAGTCAGCCCCAGCATTTT. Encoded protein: CASSEPFRGDSQPQHF.

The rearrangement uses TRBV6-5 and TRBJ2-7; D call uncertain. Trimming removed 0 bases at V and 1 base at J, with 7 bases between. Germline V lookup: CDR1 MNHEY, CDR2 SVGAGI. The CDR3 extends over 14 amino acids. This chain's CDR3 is CASSYSRPSYEQYF. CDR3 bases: TGTGCCAGCAGTTACTCGCGCCCTTCCTACGAGCAGTACTTC.

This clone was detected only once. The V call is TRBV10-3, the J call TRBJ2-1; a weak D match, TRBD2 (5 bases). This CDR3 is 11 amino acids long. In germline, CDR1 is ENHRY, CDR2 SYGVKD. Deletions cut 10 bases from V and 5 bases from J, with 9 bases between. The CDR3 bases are TGTGCCACCTCGGGGAACAATGAGCAGTTCTTC. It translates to CATSGNNEQFF.

DNA of the CDR3: TGTGCCAGCAGCCCCCCGGGAGGGTATGGCTACACCTTC. This sequence encodes CASSPPGGYGYTF. J is TRBJ1-2 and V is TRBV7-9; no reliable D call. The V end was cut by 5 bases, the J end by 5 bases, with 12 bases between. Germline loops: CDR1 SEHNR, CDR2 FQNEAQ (reference sequence). This CDR3 contains 13 residues.

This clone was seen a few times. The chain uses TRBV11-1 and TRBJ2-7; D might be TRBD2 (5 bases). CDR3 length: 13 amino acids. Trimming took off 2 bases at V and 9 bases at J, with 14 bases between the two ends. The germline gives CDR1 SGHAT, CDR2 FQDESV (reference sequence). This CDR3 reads CASSLPGLYRQYF. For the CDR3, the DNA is TGTGCCAGCAGCTTACCCGGACTCTATAGGCAGTACTTC.

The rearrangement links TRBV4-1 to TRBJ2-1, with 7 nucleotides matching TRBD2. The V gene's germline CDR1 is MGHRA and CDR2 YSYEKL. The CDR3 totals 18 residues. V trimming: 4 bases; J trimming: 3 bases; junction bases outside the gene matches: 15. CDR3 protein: CASSREGAGSGNYNEQFF. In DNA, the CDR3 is TGCGCCAGCAGCCGCGAAGGGGCCGGGAGCGGGAACTACAATGAGCAGTTCTTC.

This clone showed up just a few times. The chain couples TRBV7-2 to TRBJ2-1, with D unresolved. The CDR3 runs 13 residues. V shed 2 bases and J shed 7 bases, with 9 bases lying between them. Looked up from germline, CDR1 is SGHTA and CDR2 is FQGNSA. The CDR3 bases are TGTGCCAGCAGCTTATCTCGAGGTAATGAGCAGTTCTTC. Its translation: CASSLSRGNEQFF.

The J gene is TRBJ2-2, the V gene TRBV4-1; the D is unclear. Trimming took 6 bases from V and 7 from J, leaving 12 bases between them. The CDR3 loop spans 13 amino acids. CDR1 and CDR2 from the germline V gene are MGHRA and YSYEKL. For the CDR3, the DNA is TGCGCCAGCAGTGCGACCTACGGCGGGGAGCTGTTTTTT. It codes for CASSATYGGELFF.

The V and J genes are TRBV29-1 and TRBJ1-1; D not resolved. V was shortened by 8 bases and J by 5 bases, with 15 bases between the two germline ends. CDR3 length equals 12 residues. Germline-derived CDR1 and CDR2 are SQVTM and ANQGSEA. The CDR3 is CSSNLVGTEAFF. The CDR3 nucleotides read TGCAGCTCAAATCTGGTGGGAACTGAAGCTTTCTTT.

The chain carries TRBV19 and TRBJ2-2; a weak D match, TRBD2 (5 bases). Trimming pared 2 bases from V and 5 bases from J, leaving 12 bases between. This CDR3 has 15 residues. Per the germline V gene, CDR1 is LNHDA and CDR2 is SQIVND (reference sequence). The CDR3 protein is CASSIFRGWTGELFF. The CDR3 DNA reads TGTGCCAGTAGTATATTTCGGGGTTGGACCGGGGAGCTGTTTTTT. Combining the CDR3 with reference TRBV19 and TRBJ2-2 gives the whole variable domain DGGITQSPKYLFRKEGQNVTLSCEQNLNHDAMYWYRQDPGQGLRLIYYSQIVNDFQKGDIAEGYSVSREKKESFPLTVTSAQKNPTAFYLCASSIFRGWTGELFFGEGSRLTVL.

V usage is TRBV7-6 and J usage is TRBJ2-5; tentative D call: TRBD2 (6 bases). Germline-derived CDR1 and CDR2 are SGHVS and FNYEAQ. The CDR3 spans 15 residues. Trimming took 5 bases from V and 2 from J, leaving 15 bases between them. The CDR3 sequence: CASSRTLTSQETQYF. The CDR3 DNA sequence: TGTGCCAGCAGCCGTACTCTGACTAGTCAAGAGACCCAGTACTTC.

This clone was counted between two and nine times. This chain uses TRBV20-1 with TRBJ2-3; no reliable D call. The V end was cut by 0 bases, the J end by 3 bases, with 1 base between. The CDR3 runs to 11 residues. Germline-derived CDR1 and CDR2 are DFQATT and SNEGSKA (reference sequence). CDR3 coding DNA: TGCAGTGCTAGAGAAACAGATACGCAGTATTTT. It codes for CSARETDTQYF.

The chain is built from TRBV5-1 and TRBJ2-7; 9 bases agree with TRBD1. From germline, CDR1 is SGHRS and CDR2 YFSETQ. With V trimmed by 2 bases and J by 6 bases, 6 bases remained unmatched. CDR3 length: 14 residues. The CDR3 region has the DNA TGCGCCAGCAGCTTTGGGACAGGGCCTGTCGAGCAGTACTTC. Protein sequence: CASSFGTGPVEQYF. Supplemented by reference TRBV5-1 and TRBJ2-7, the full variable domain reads KAGVTQTPRYLIKTRGQQVTLSCSPISGHRSVSWYQQTPGQGLQFLFEYFSETQRNKGNFPGRFSGRQFSNSRSEMNVSTLELGDSALYLCASSFGTGPVEQYFGPGTRLTVT.

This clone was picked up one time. The CDR3 spells CSVGVLGRMAEQYF. CDR3 nucleotides: TGCAGCGTTGGCGTTTTGGGCAGGATGGCAGAGCAGTACTTC. V usage is TRBV29-1 and J usage is TRBJ2-7, with unresolved D. Between the trimmed V and J ends, which lost 4 bases and 7 bases, there was a span of 20 bases. This CDR3 has 14 amino acids. The germline gives CDR1 SQVTM, CDR2 ANQGSEA.

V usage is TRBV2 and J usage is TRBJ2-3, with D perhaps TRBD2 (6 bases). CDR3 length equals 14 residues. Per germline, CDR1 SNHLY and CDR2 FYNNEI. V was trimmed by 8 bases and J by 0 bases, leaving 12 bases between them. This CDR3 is CASSRRASTDTQYF. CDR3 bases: TGTGCCAGCTCGAGGAGGGCTAGCACAGATACGCAGTATTTT. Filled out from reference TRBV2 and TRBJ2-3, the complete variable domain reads EPEVTQTPSHQVTQMGQEVILRCVPISNHLYFYWYRQILGQKVEFLVSFYNNEISEKSEIFDDQFSVERPDGSNFTLKIRSTKLEDSAMYFCASSRRASTDTQYFGPGTRLTVL.

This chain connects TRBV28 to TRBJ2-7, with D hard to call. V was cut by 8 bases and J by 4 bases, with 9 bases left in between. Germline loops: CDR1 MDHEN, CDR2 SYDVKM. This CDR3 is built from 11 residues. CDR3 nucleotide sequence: TGTGCCAGCCGCGACAAGTACGAGCAGTACTTC. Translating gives CASRDKYEQYF.

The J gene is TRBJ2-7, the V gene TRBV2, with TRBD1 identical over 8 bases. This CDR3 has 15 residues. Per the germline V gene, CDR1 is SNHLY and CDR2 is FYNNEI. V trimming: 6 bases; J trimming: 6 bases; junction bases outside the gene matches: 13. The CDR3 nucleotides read TGTGCCAGCAGAAAAGGCGGGACAGGTTTCTCCGAGCAGTACTTC. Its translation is CASRKGGTGFSEQYF.

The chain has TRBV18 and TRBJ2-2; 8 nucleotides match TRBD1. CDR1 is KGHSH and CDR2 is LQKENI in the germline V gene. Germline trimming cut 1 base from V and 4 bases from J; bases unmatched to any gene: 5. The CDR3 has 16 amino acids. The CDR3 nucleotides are TGTGCCAGCTCACCACTCAGGACAGGGATCACCGGGGAGCTGTTTTTT. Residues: CASSPLRTGITGELFF.